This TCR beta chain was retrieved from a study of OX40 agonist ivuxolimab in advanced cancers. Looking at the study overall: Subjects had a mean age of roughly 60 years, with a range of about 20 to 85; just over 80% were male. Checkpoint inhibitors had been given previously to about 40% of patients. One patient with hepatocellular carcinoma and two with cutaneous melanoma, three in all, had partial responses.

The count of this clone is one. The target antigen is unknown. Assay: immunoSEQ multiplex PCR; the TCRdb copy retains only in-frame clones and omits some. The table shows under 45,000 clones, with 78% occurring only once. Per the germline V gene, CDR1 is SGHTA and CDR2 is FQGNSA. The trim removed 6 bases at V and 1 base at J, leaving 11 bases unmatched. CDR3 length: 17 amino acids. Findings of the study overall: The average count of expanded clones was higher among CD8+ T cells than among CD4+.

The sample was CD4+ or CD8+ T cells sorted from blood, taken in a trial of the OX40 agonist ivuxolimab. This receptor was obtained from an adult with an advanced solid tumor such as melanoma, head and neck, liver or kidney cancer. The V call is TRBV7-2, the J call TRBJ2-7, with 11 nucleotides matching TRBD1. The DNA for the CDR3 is TGTGCCAGCAGTCCACGAAGCGGACAGGGGGCTTCCTACGAGCAGTACTTC. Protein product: CASSPRSGQGASYEQYF.